Here is one T cell receptor beta chain with its context. The target antigen is unknown. This record belongs to a study of cytomegalovirus exposure and HLA in healthy donors. Study results and caveats: TCR beta chains numbering more than 150 were designated cytomegalovirus-associated.

The PCR contained 60 Vbeta and 13 Jbeta primers. The method was immunoSEQ multiplex PCR; TCRdb's version includes in-frame clones alone and lacks a portion of them. The table includes roughly 180,000 clones, about 80% detected once. Trimming cost V 7 bases and J 7 bases, with 17 bases left between them. The CDR3 runs to 14 residues. The germline V gene encodes CDR1 MRHNA and CDR2 SNTAGT. The receptor was isolated from a man aged 18 to 29 in good health and CMV-seronegative. The rearrangement links TRBV6-4 to TRBJ1-5; possibly TRBD1 for D (6 bases). What was sequenced was PBMCs. The CDR3, as DNA: TGTGCCAGCAAGGACCCACAGGGTTACCAGCCCCAGCATTTT. Its protein is CASKDPQGYQPQHF.